Below are 23 T cell receptor beta chains sequenced from a single sample in a study of response to subunit inactivated influenza vaccine. In TCRdb, the RT-PCR reads were re-called with MiXCR into one record per CDR3 protein. Among roughly 620,000 distinct CDR3 sequences listed, roughly 10% were seen once. These data were also filed under a second study, of T cells expressing NK-cell markers. That paper adds: TCR beta cDNA was generated via 5'RACE template switching incorporating UMIs.

Sequencing was performed on PBMCs from blood, taken on the day of vaccination. These receptors were obtained from a man aged 45 to 65 who received an inactivated influenza vaccine.

This clonotype was observed many times. An end of the junction differs from the germline gene, which may be a read error. This chain links TRBV12-3 or TRBV12-4 with TRBJ1-5; possible D gene TRBD1, 6 bases. The CDR3 consists of 14 residues. The CDR3 nucleotides read TGCGCCAGCAGCTTAGGGGGGGGCAATCAGCCCCAGCATTTT. Translating gives CASSLGGGNQPQHF.

In this sample, this clonotype turned up many times. The chain is built from TRBV11-2 and TRBJ1-1, with 12 bases matching TRBD1. The germline CDR1 and CDR2 sequences are SGHAT and FQNNGV. There are 16 residues in the CDR3. The trim removed 5 bases at V and 2 bases at J, leaving 6 bases unmatched. In DNA, the CDR3 is TGTGCCAGCAGCGCATCCGGGACAGGGGGCAACACTGAAGCTTTCTTT. It translates to CASSASGTGGNTEAFF.

This clonotype was found many times. The V call is TRBV12-3 or TRBV12-4, the J call TRBJ2-3, with 8 bases aligning to TRBD2. J gave up 2 bases and V 4 bases, and 2 bases lay outside the gene matches. CDR3 length equals 14 residues. For the CDR3, the DNA is TGTGCCAGCAGTTCCGGACTAGCCACAGATACGCAGTATTTT. Protein: CASSSGLATDTQYF.

The chain couples TRBV24-1 to TRBJ1-2, with 8 bases identical to TRBD1. CDR1 and CDR2 (germline): KGHDR, SFDVKD. The V segment lost 1 base and the J segment 6 bases; nucleotides outside the gene matches: 3. This CDR3 is 14 amino acids long. The CDR3 DNA follows: TGTGCCACCAGTGATTTCAGCAGGGGGCATGGCTACACCTTC. Its protein product is CATSDFSRGHGYTF.

This clonotype has a count of ten or more. V is TRBV12-3 or TRBV12-4 and J is TRBJ1-1; D gene uncertain. The CDR3 consists of 15 residues. V lost 5 bases, J lost 1 base, and 14 bases lay in between. The CDR3 DNA reads as TGTGCCAGCAGTACAGCCCGACACCGGAACACTGAAGCTTTCTTT. Amino acid sequence: CASSTARHRNTEAFF.

This clonotype was seen only a few times. The V gene is TRBV4-2, the J gene TRBJ2-3; a weak D match, TRBD1 (6 bases). This CDR3 is 13 amino acids long. The germline CDR1 and CDR2 sequences are LGHNA and YNFKEQ. V lost 0 bases and J 5 bases, leaving 6 bases between the germline ends. CDR3 sequence: CASSQEGGDTQYF. DNA for the CDR3: TGTGCCAGCAGCCAAGAAGGGGGAGATACGCAGTATTTT.

The chain carries TRBV20-1 and TRBJ1-6; 7 nucleotides align to TRBD1. The CDR3 length is 15 residues. Germline trimming cut 1 base from V and 6 bases from J; bases unmatched to any gene: 6. Germline V gives CDR1 DFQATT, CDR2 SNEGSKA (reference sequence). CDR3 in amino acids: CSARVTGQLNSPLHF. DNA for the CDR3: TGCAGTGCTAGAGTTACGGGACAGCTTAATTCACCCCTCCACTTT.

The rearrangement links TRBV20-1 to TRBJ2-7; D is unresolved. Trimming stripped 0 bases from V and 2 bases from J, with 14 bases between. CDR1 and CDR2 from the germline V gene are DFQATT and SNEGSKA (reference sequence). CDR3 length: 15 amino acids. The CDR3 loop is CSARDFRKPTYEQYF. DNA for the CDR3: TGCAGTGCTAGAGATTTCCGGAAACCCACCTACGAGCAGTACTTC.

This chain uses TRBV20-1 with TRBJ2-7, with 11 bases aligning to TRBD1. CDR3 size: 14 residues. Trimming removed 6 bases from V and 4 bases from J; junction bases left unmatched: 8. Germline V gene data show CDR1 as DFQATT and CDR2 as SNEGSKA (reference sequence). In DNA form, the CDR3 reads TGCAGTGCCATTCCCGGGACAGGGGGTTACGAGCAGTACTTC. It codes for CSAIPGTGGYEQYF.

V gene TRBV7-6 combines with J gene TRBJ2-3, with 8 bases aligning to TRBD2. Germline V gene data show CDR1 as SGHVS and CDR2 as FNYEAQ. Trimming at V came to 5 bases and at J to 2 bases, leaving 9 bases not matched to a gene. This CDR3 has 16 residues. CDR3 in amino acids: CASSKRAGETTDTQYF. The DNA of the CDR3 is TGTGCCAGCAGCAAAAGAGCGGGGGAAACCACAGATACGCAGTATTTT. Supplemented by reference TRBV7-6 and TRBJ2-3, the full variable domain reads GAGVSQSPRYKVTKRGQDVALRCDPISGHVSLYWYRQALGQGPEFLTYFNYEAQQDKSGLPNDRFSAERPEGSISTLTIQRTEQRDSAMYRCASSKRAGETTDTQYFGPGTRLTVL.

The genes are TRBV29-1 and TRBJ2-7; no clear D. Trimming removed 4 bases from V and 0 bases from J, with 7 bases in between. The CDR3 runs to 12 residues. The germline V gene has CDR1 SQVTM and CDR2 ANQGSEA. The CDR3 nucleotides are TGCAGCGTTGGGCCAGCCTCCTACGAGCAGTACTTC. It is translated as CSVGPASYEQYF.

This clonotype was seen a few times. A junction boundary mismatches the germline segment, possibly from a read error. The chain carries TRBV20-1 and TRBJ2-3; weak D call: TRBD2 (5 bases). CDR1 and CDR2 (germline): DFQATT, SNEGSKA (reference sequence). The CDR3 totals 9 residues. The CDR3 nucleotides read TGCAGTGCTAGAGTGGACTTGGATTTT. This sequence encodes CSARVDLDF.

There are a few counts of this clonotype. Here the CDR3 reads CSASSIFGTSGGTYEQYF. The CDR3 DNA sequence: TGCAGTGCTTCATCCATCTTTGGGACTAGCGGGGGGACCTACGAGCAGTACTTC. This chain uses TRBV20-1 with TRBJ2-7; 15 bases fit TRBD2. The CDR3 sequence is 18 residues long. The J segment lost 2 bases and the V segment lost 5 bases, leaving 13 bases of the junction unmatched. Germline lookup yields CDR1 DFQATT and CDR2 SNEGSKA (reference sequence).

The sample holds a few counts of this clonotype. The chain is built from TRBV2 and TRBJ1-2, with D maybe TRBD1 (6 bases). V was shortened by 4 bases and J by 6 bases, with 15 bases between the two germline ends. In germline, CDR1 is SNHLY, CDR2 FYNNEI. The CDR3 sequence is 14 residues long. CDR3 in amino acids: CASSAQGFSDGYTF. The CDR3 DNA reads TGTGCCAGCAGTGCTCAGGGGTTCTCTGATGGCTACACCTTC.

This clonotype was seen ten or more times. The rearrangement joins TRBV20-1 to TRBJ2-7; TRBD1 or TRBD2 may be the D gene (5 bases each). Germline V gives CDR1 DFQATT, CDR2 SNEGSKA (reference sequence). V was trimmed by 3 bases and J by 7 bases, leaving 16 bases between them. This CDR3 is 13 amino acids long. As DNA, the CDR3 is TGCAGTGCTAGCCCGGGACCCGATGCGGAGCAGTACTTC. Translation: CSASPGPDAEQYF.

V is TRBV5-1 and J is TRBJ2-7; TRBD2 matches 7 bases. This CDR3 contains 15 residues. Germline loops: CDR1 SGHRS, CDR2 YFSETQ. Trimming took 0 bases from V and 2 from J; bases not matched to a gene: 5. The DNA of the CDR3 is TGCGCCAGCAGCTTGGGATGGGGGGGGACCTACGAGCAGTACTTC. Amino acid sequence: CASSLGWGGTYEQYF.

The chain uses TRBV20-1 and TRBJ2-2; 9 nucleotides agree with TRBD1. With V trimmed by 3 bases and J by 7 bases, 9 bases remained unmatched. This CDR3 has 15 residues. Germline values: CDR1 DFQATT, CDR2 SNEGSKA (reference sequence). The CDR3 sequence: CSASRRQGGVGELFF. The CDR3, as DNA: TGCAGTGCTAGTAGAAGACAGGGGGGGGTCGGGGAGCTGTTTTTT.

The chain uses TRBV6-2 or TRBV6-3 and TRBJ2-2, with 14 bases matching TRBD2. V was clipped by 6 bases and J by 8 bases; unmatched bases: 20. The CDR3 consists of 20 residues. The germline V gene encodes CDR1 MNHEY and CDR2 SVGEGT. The chain's CDR3 is CASRGTSGSQRALMAGELFF. The CDR3 DNA is TGTGCCAGCAGGGGGACTAGCGGGAGTCAAAGAGCACTCATGGCGGGGGAGCTGTTTTTT.

This chain connects TRBV24-1 to TRBJ2-1; possible D gene TRBD2, 5 bases. This CDR3 spans 14 amino acids. V dropped 1 base and J dropped 4 bases, with 7 bases sitting between them. In germline, CDR1 is KGHDR, CDR2 SFDVKD. CDR3 region: CATSDFGGYNEQFF. In DNA, the CDR3 is TGTGCCACCAGTGATTTTGGCGGGTACAATGAGCAGTTCTTC.

V gene TRBV2 combines with J gene TRBJ2-4; 10 bases agree with TRBD1. Trimming at V came to 6 bases and at J to 8 bases, leaving 7 bases not matched to a gene. The CDR3 sequence is 14 residues long. Germline CDR1 SNHLY, CDR2 FYNNEI. The CDR3 DNA reads TGTGCCAGCAGCCCGACAGGGGGCGAGGACATTCAGTACTTC. It codes for CASSPTGGEDIQYF. The variable domain in full, with the rest retrieved from reference TRBV2 and TRBJ2-4, is EPEVTQTPSHQVTQMGQEVILRCVPISNHLYFYWYRQILGQKVEFLVSFYNNEISEKSEIFDDQFSVERPDGSNFTLKIRSTKLEDSAMYFCASSPTGGEDIQYFGAGTRLSVL.

The table lists this clonotype with many counts. The V gene is TRBV6-1, the J gene TRBJ2-3, with 7 bases fitting TRBD1. Trimming cost V 7 bases and J 2 bases; bases outside gene matches: 6. Germline CDR1 is MNHNS and CDR2 is SASEGT. CDR3 size: 14 residues. DNA of the CDR3: TGTGCCAGCAATAGGGGGCTAGACACAGATACGCAGTATTTT. Its protein is CASNRGLDTDTQYF.

The rearrangement links TRBV4-2 to TRBJ2-5, with TRBD2 matching 9 bases. CDR3 length equals 15 residues. CDR1 LGHNA and CDR2 YNFKEQ come from the germline V gene. Losses at the gene ends were 1 base for V and 7 bases for J; bases not matched to a gene: 7. The CDR3 sequence is CASSQVLAGVVTQYF. CDR3 in DNA: TGTGCCAGCAGCCAAGTTTTAGCGGGAGTCGTGACCCAGTACTTC.

This chain links TRBV2 with TRBJ2-5, with D tentatively TRBD1 (5 bases). Between the trimmed V and J ends, which lost 6 bases and 0 bases, there was a span of 8 bases. CDR1 and CDR2 from the germline V gene are SNHLY and FYNNEI. There are 13 residues in the CDR3. CDR3 DNA: TGTGCCAGCAGGAGACAGTACCAAGAGACCCAGTACTTC. It codes for CASRRQYQETQYF.